A selection of T cell receptor beta chains follows, all from one sample in a study of CD8 T cells in ankylosing spondylitis. TCRdb used MiXCR to reprocess the 5' RACE reads, holding one entry per CDR3 protein. The data show roughly 400,000 distinct CDR3 sequences, about a fifth seen once. The sequenced material came from blood, either unsorted or a sorted T cell fraction (not recorded which). The receptors derive from a male donor with ankylosing spondylitis. Both conserved end residues are part of each CDR3. A D gene is named only where the DNA matches it firmly. Some rows have no size entry. The others give once, few or many, or a class for an expanded clone.

d_gene	v_gene	abundance	j_gene	CDR3nt	CDR3aa
NA	TRBV5-1	NA	TRBJ1-1	TGCGCCAGCAGCTCCCGGGACTGGGGGAGCACTGAAGCTTTCTTT	CASSSRDWGSTEAFF
NA	TRBV28	few	TRBJ1-1	TGTGCCAGCCAGGGGCGCCCCACGCAGGAAGCTTTCTTT	CASQGRPTQEAFF
NA	TRBV29-1	few	TRBJ1-4	TGCAGCGTTGAAGAGGGTTGGGGAGGAACTAATGAAAAACTGTTTTTT	CSVEEGWGGTNEKLFF
NA	TRBV7-2	NA	TRBJ1-1	TGTGCCAGCAGCGCCGGACACGCGAACACTGAAGCTTTCTTT	CASSAGHANTEAFF
TRBD1	TRBV28	few	TRBJ1-4	TGTGCCAGCAGTTCCCCCGGGACAGGGTGGGAAAAACTGTTTTTT	CASSSPGTGWEKLFF
TRBD1	TRBV29-1	few	TRBJ2-7	TGCAGCGTGGCCGAGACAGGGGCCTACGAGCAGTACTTC	CSVAETGAYEQYF
NA	TRBV29-1	many	TRBJ2-7	TGCAGCGTTCGACTGGTCTACGAGCAGTACTTC	CSVRLVYEQYF
TRBD1	TRBV28	NA	TRBJ2-5	TGTGCCAGCAGCCCAGGGGGCAGTAAGACCCAGTACTTC	CASSPGGSKTQYF
NA	TRBV25-1	NA	TRBJ2-7	TGTGCCAGCAGTGAATTAGAGACCTACGAGCAGTACTTC	CASSELETYEQYF
TRBD1	TRBV10-3	few	TRBJ2-2	TGTGCCATCACGAGACAGGGAAACACCGGGGAGCTGTTTTTT	CAITRQGNTGELFF
TRBD2	TRBV12-3/TRBV12-4	few	TRBJ2-1	TGTGCCAGCAGTTTTTTAGCGGGAGGTGATGAGCAGTTCTTC	CASSFLAGGDEQFF
NA	TRBV20-1	NA	TRBJ2-7	TGCAGTGCCGAACCGGGACCCCCATCCTACGAGCAGTACTTC	CSAEPGPPSYEQYF
NA	TRBV12-3/TRBV12-4	many	TRBJ2-2	TGTGCCAGCAATACGGCGGCAGGGAACACCGGGGAGCTGTTTTTT	CASNTAAGNTGELFF
TRBD2	TRBV10-3	few	TRBJ2-3	TGTGCCATCAGTGCGCTAGCGGAGTCCACAGATACGCAGTATTTT	CAISALAESTDTQYF
NA	TRBV7-9	NA	TRBJ2-7	TGTGCCAGCAGCAGACCACCTTCTAGCTCCTACGAGCAGTACTTC	CASSRPPSSSYEQYF
NA	TRBV29-1	many	TRBJ2-7	TGCAGCGTCCTCGGGATCGACGAGCAGTACTTC	CSVLGIDEQYF